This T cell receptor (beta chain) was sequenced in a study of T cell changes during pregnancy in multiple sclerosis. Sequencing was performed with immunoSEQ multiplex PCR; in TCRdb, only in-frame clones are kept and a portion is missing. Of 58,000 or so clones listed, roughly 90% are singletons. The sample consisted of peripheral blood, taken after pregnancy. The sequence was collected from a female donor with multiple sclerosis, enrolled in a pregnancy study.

As DNA, the CDR3 is TGTGCCAGCAGTGAGCCTATACGGGGCTACACCTTC. Residues: CASSEPIRGYTF. The chain carries TRBV28 and TRBJ1-2; D unresolved. Trimming removed 5 bases at V and 8 bases at J, with 12 bases between. The CDR3 spans 12 residues. Germline V gene sequence: CDR1 MDHEN, CDR2 SYDVKM.